This T cell receptor beta chain originates from a study of T-cell memory formation after mild COVID-19. Study context: Among the donors, TCR clusters were largely specific to each donor. Study results and limitations: Confirmation was lacking for SARS-CoV-2 specificity of second-wave clones that peaked on day 37.

The CDR3 spans 19 residues. The V gene end was trimmed by 3 bases and the J gene end by 0 bases; junction bases not matched to a gene: 9. Looked up from germline, CDR1 is SEHNR and CDR2 is FQNEAQ (reference sequence). TCRdb called the 5' RACE reads again in MiXCR, with one record for every CDR3 protein. Among roughly 130,000 distinct CDR3 sequences listed, approximately 15% were seen once. This clonotype has only a few counts. Antigen unknown. The V call is TRBV7-9, the J call TRBJ2-1, with 12 bases that match TRBD2. The sequence was obtained from an adult woman who had mild COVID-19 (a few samples of this study predate the infection). Cell type and time point are not known. The sample consisted of PBMCs or a T cell subset sorted from them (not recorded which). Here the CDR3 reads CASSFRLAGVLSSYNEQFF. The DNA for the CDR3 is TGTGCCAGCAGCTTTAGACTAGCGGGGGTTCTGAGCTCCTACAATGAGCAGTTCTTC.